What follows describes a single T cell receptor (beta chain). What it recognizes is unknown. The PCR contained 60 Vbeta and 13 Jbeta primers. TCRdb's table, derived via immunoSEQ multiplex PCR, lists solely in-frame clones and lacks some. The sample shows 80,000 to 100,000 clones, around 80% of them seen only once. The source of the sample is a study of cytomegalovirus exposure and HLA in healthy donors. V was cut by 4 bases and J by 0 bases, with 10 bases left in between. Germline V gives CDR1 SGHNT, CDR2 YYREEE (reference sequence). CDR3 length: 14 amino acids. General study findings and limits: As a later analysis revealed, the rate of TCR association differed by HLA locus, with DRB1 most and HLA-C fewest.

The chain is built from TRBV5-4 and TRBJ1-2; D unresolved. This TCR came from a man aged 35 to 55 in good health and CMV-seronegative. Sequencing used PBMCs. The CDR3 DNA reads TGTGCCAGCAGCGAGCTCAGGACTAACTATGGCTACACCTTC. Translation gives CASSELRTNYGYTF.